Listed here are 19 T cell receptor beta chains from one sample, sequenced in a study of T and B cells in COVID-19 patients. BIOMED2 TRB-A/B primer pools were used in multiplex TRB PCR. TCRdb reanalysed the multiplex PCR reads using MiXCR and keeps one entry per CDR3 protein. Of thousands of distinct CDR3 sequences in the sample, almost 25% are singletons; the top ten hold 62%. From blood, roughly 220-550 ng of genomic DNA served as TRB template. Sequencing used blood. Receptors originate from a human donor with active COVID-19.

The chain recombines TRBV5-6 with TRBJ2-6; D not resolved. Trimming took off 0 bases at V and 0 bases at J, with 13 bases between the two ends. This CDR3 has 18 amino acids. From germline, CDR1 is SGHDT and CDR2 YYEEEE. For the CDR3, the DNA is TGTGCCAGCAGCTTGGTATCAGGTTCTAGCTCTGGGGCCAACGTCCTGACTTTC. This translates into CASSLVSGSSSGANVLTF.

The sample holds a few counts of this clonotype. The genes are TRBV12-3 or TRBV12-4 and TRBJ2-2, with 9 nucleotides matching TRBD1. This CDR3 region has 15 residues. The V gene end was trimmed by 6 bases and the J gene end by 5 bases; junction bases not matched to a gene: 7. The CDR3 region is CASRPGTGRTGELFF. The CDR3 coding sequence is TGTGCCAGCAGGCCCGGGACAGGGCGGACCGGGGAGCTGTTTTTT.

This rearrangement joins TRBV6-5 to TRBJ2-1, with 7 bases aligning to TRBD2. The CDR3 is 13 amino acids. Per the germline V gene, CDR1 is MNHEY and CDR2 is SVGAGI. V was clipped by 5 bases and J by 8 bases; unmatched bases: 6. The CDR3 region is CASSPRGGDEQFF. CDR3 bases: TGTGCCAGCAGTCCTCGTGGGGGGGATGAGCAGTTCTTC.

This clonotype was found a few times. The rearrangement links TRBV30 to TRBJ1-5; D call uncertain. V shed 5 bases and J shed 0 bases, with 5 bases lying between them. Germline lookup yields CDR1 GTSNPN and CDR2 SVGIG (reference sequence). This CDR3 comprises 12 residues. For the CDR3, the DNA is TGTGCCTGGTCATATAGCAATCAGCCCCAGCATTTT. Amino acids: CAWSYSNQPQHF.

By share, this clonotype counts as medium-sized. The chain carries TRBV12-3 or TRBV12-4 and TRBJ2-6; D may be TRBD1 (6 bases). The CDR3 is 15 residues long. Trimming took off 0 bases at V and 4 bases at J, with 7 bases between the two ends. CDR3 residues: CASSLAQGGANVLTF. CDR3 DNA: TGTGCCAGCAGTTTAGCGCAGGGGGGGGCCAACGTCCTGACTTTC.

This clonotype is medium-sized within its sample. The chain employs TRBV19 and TRBJ2-6, with D possibly TRBD2 on 6 matching bases. The CDR3 has 16 residues. The V end lost 3 bases, the J end lost 8 bases, and 17 bases lay between the germline ends. Germline assignment: CDR1 LNHDA and CDR2 SQIVND (reference sequence). The CDR3 here is CASSIMGTSGSNVLTF. For the CDR3, the DNA is TGTGCCAGTAGTATTATGGGGACTTCCGGGTCCAACGTCCTGACTTTC.

The sample holds a few counts of this clonotype. One end of the junction is discordant with germline, which a read error may explain. The V and J genes are TRBV6-5 and TRBJ2-7, with D possibly matching TRBD2 (5 bases). The germline CDR1 and CDR2 sequences are MNHEY and SVGAGI. The CDR3 consists of 14 residues. The CDR3: CASLGLDRGYEQYF. CDR3 nucleotide sequence: TGCGCCAGCCTAGGGTTGGACCGAGGGTACGAGCAGTACTTC.

In this sample, this clonotype is medium-sized. V usage is TRBV27 and J usage is TRBJ2-3, with 7 bases that match TRBD2. The J segment lost 5 bases and the V segment lost 6 bases, leaving 11 bases of the junction unmatched. Germline V gene sequence: CDR1 MNHEY, CDR2 SMNVEV (reference sequence). The CDR3 sequence is 15 residues long. CDR3 sequence reads: CASSPWASGRDTQYF. The DNA for the CDR3 is TGTGCCAGCAGCCCATGGGCTAGCGGACGAGATACGCAGTATTTT.

The chain uses TRBV5-1 and TRBJ1-1; perhaps TRBD1 as D (6 bases). CDR1 is SGHRS and CDR2 is YFSETQ in the germline V gene. The V and J ends lost 0 bases and 13 bases respectively, with 19 bases between them. This CDR3 spans 14 amino acids. The CDR3 region has the DNA TGCGCCAGCAGCTTGGCCGAGGGGCAGGGGAAGGGTTTCTTT. Amino acids: CASSLAEGQGKGFF.

V gene TRBV19 combines with J gene TRBJ2-1; D may be TRBD1 (5 bases). This CDR3 is built from 13 residues. CDR1 and CDR2 from the germline V gene are LNHDA and SQIVND (reference sequence). Trimming cost V 1 base and J 6 bases, with 7 bases left between them. CDR3: CASSIGRANEQFF. CDR3 DNA sequence: TGTGCCAGTAGTATAGGCAGGGCCAATGAGCAGTTCTTC. The whole variable domain, remainder taken from reference TRBV19 and TRBJ2-1, is DGGITQSPKYLFRKEGQNVTLSCEQNLNHDAMYWYRQDPGQGLRLIYYSQIVNDFQKGDIAEGYSVSREKKESFPLTVTSAQKNPTAFYLCASSIGRANEQFFGPGTRLTVL.

This clonotype was detected a few times. The chain recombines TRBV6-4 with TRBJ2-1; tentative D call: TRBD1 (6 bases). With 3 bases removed from V and 9 bases from J, the gap between germline ends came to 24 bases. The germline V gene has CDR1 MRHNA and CDR2 SNTAGT. The CDR3 contains 17 residues. CDR3 coding DNA: TGTGCCAGCAGTGAAAAATACTTGGGGAGTGAAGGGGGTGAGCAGTTCTTC. It yields the protein CASSEKYLGSEGGEQFF.

The chain employs TRBV12-3 or TRBV12-4 and TRBJ1-1; D is ambiguous. The CDR3 is 14 amino acids. Trimming took 6 bases from V and 0 from J, leaving 11 bases between them. CDR3: CASSFNFMNTEAFF. In nucleotides, the CDR3 is TGTGCCAGCAGCTTCAATTTTATGAACACTGAAGCTTTCTTT.

V and J are TRBV10-3 and TRBJ2-1, with TRBD2 as a possible D gene (7 bases). The CDR3 has 16 amino acids. Germline values: CDR1 ENHRY, CDR2 SYGVKD. V was cut by 6 bases and J by 4 bases, with 19 bases left in between. The CDR3 nucleotides are TGTGCCATCAGCAATTTGGGAAGCGGGACATACAATGAGCAGTTCTTC. Its translation is CAISNLGSGTYNEQFF.

This clonotype was recorded a few times. The chain combines TRBV20-1 with TRBJ1-1; 9 nucleotides match TRBD1. CDR1 and CDR2 (germline): DFQATT, SNEGSKA (reference sequence). The CDR3 length is 14 residues. Losses at the gene ends were 3 bases for V and 6 bases for J; bases not matched to a gene: 8. The CDR3 sequence: CSARQYRGLAEAFF. The CDR3 coding sequence is TGCAGTGCTAGGCAGTACAGGGGGCTCGCTGAAGCTTTCTTT.

By share, this clonotype ranks as medium-sized (0.01 to 0.1%). The V gene is TRBV19, the J gene TRBJ2-1; the D gene could be TRBD1 or TRBD2 (6 bases each). V gave up 7 bases and J gave up 0 bases, with 10 bases separating them. Germline V gives CDR1 LNHDA, CDR2 SQIVND (reference sequence). CDR3 length: 14 amino acids. Here the CDR3 reads CASTGGRSYNEQFF. The CDR3 bases are TGTGCCAGTACCGGGGGCCGCTCCTACAATGAGCAGTTCTTC.

This clonotype is deemed medium-sized. V and J are TRBV6-2 or TRBV6-3 and TRBJ1-5; 10 bases map to TRBD1. The CDR3 has 14 amino acids. After removal of 3 bases from V and 9 bases from J, the junction contained 5 bases not matched to a gene. Germline CDR1 is MNHEY and CDR2 is SVGEGT. CDR3 DNA: TGTGCCAGCAGTTATGGGACAGGGGTAATGCCCCAGCATTTT. Encoded protein: CASSYGTGVMPQHF.

By proportion, this clonotype is medium-sized. This rearrangement joins TRBV12-3 or TRBV12-4 to TRBJ2-2, with 11 bases matching TRBD1. This CDR3 has 18 amino acids. The V segment lost 6 bases and the J segment 2 bases; nucleotides outside the gene matches: 11. The CDR3 region has the DNA TGTGCCAGCAGCGCCAACTCCGGGACAGGGGGAAACACCGGGGAGCTGTTTTTT. It specifies CASSANSGTGGNTGELFF.

This rearrangement joins TRBV7-2 to TRBJ2-3, with D tentatively TRBD1 (6 bases). Germline CDR1 SGHTA, CDR2 FQGNSA. This CDR3 has 14 residues. The ends were cut back, 10 bases at V and 0 bases at J, with 14 bases in the middle. For the CDR3, the DNA is TGTGCCACCAAGGATAGGGGGAGCACAGATACGCAGTATTTT. Protein product: CATKDRGSTDTQYF.

By sample share, this clonotype is medium-sized. V and J are TRBV6-2 or TRBV6-3 and TRBJ1-2; tentatively, D is TRBD1 (5 bases). CDR3 length: 11 residues. The germline V gene has CDR1 MNHEY and CDR2 SVGEGT. V was clipped by 6 bases and J by 4 bases, with 6 bases between them. The CDR3 DNA is TGTGCCAGCAGGACAGCCTATGGCTACACCTTC. Translating gives CASRTAYGYTF.